One and the same sample provided the 20 T cell receptor gamma chains below, sequenced in a study of γδ T cells in repeated Plasmodium falciparum infection. TCRdb re-processed the multiplex PCR reads using CATT. The sample includes about 15,000 gamma-chain clones, more than 1.5% of them seen just once. Bulk repertoires came from Vgamma9/Vdelta2+ or Vdelta2-negative gammadelta T cells flow-sorted from PBMC. The sequencing sample was made of gamma-delta T cells from blood. The receptors originated from a pool of human donors (malaria-infected and uninfected, not separated).

This clone was counted only a few times. The protein recorded in TCRdb matches a much larger clone and deviates from this DNA's translation at residue 7, suggesting a read error; the protein here is obtained by translating the DNA. This CDR3 is CATWDGCPPVYYKKLF. The CDR3 nucleotides read TGTGCCACCTGGGATGGGTGCCCTCCAGTTTATTATAAGAAACTCTTT. V is TRGV4 and J is TRGJ1 or TRGJ2. V was clipped by 0 bases and J by 3 bases; unmatched bases: 11. There are 16 residues in the CDR3. Per the germline V gene, CDR1 is EGSTGY and CDR2 is YDSYTSSV.

The sample holds a few counts of this clone. The limits of the CDR3 on the DNA are not certain, so only TCRdb's listed CDR3 is given. V gene TRGV3 was called; the J gene was not. Germline CDR1 reads VTNTFY; CDR2 reads YDVSTARD (reference sequence). The CDR3 spans 35 residues, counting both ends. The CDR3 protein is CATWTGEGCWDIIRNSLAVEQHLLSQVSIGRIQHF.

This clone was observed a handful of times. The protein recorded in TCRdb matches a much larger clone and deviates from this DNA's translation at residue 3, suggesting a read error; the protein here is obtained by translating the DNA. In nucleotides, the CDR3 is TGTGCCATGGTTTACCGTTGGAAACTCTTT. It translates to CAMVYRWKLF. This chain uses TRGV4 with TRGJ1 or TRGJ2. No J gene was available from TCRdb, and it was assigned here by a germline match of the DNA. The germline V gene has CDR1 EGSTGY and CDR2 YDSYTSSV. Germline trimming cut 11 bases from V and 12 bases from J; bases unmatched to any gene: 13. This CDR3 has 10 residues.

This clone came up many times. Given a far larger clone just one base away, this is likely a sequencing read error. Other DNA sequences of this sample code for an identical CDR3. This chain uses TRGV9 with TRGJ1 or TRGJ2. Per the germline V gene, CDR1 is GITISATS and CDR2 is ISYDGTV (reference sequence). The CDR3 runs 10 residues. The CDR3, as DNA: TGTGCTTTGTGGGAGGATAAGAAACTCTTT. Its translation: CALWEDKKLF.

On this clone: The protein given by TCRdb reflects a much larger clone and differs at residue 6 from this DNA's translation, likely from a read error; the protein shown is the DNA's translation. This chain links TRGV3 with TRGJ1 or TRGJ2. No J gene is reported in TCRdb; it was inferred here by comparing the DNA with germline. The V gene's germline CDR1 is VTNTFY and CDR2 YDVSTARD (reference sequence). The CDR3 has 17 residues. With V trimmed by 3 bases and J by 4 bases, 18 bases remained unmatched. The CDR3 DNA sequence: TGTGCCACCTGGGACTGGCGAGGGCTGTTGGGATATTATAAGAAACTCTTT. It yields the protein CATWDWRGLLGYYKKLF.

In this sample, this clone turned up many times. The protein given by TCRdb reflects a much larger clone and differs at residue 4 from this DNA's translation, likely from a read error; the protein shown is the DNA's translation. The chain couples TRGV9 to TRGJP. TCRdb lists no J gene, so it was determined here by aligning the DNA to germline. The CDR3 is 17 amino acids. CDR1 is GITISATS and CDR2 is ISYDGTV in the germline V gene (reference sequence). CDR3 nucleotides: TGTGCCTTGTGTGAGGTTGGTGGAGAGTTGGGCAAAAAAATCAAGGTATTT. Translating it yields CALCEVGGELGKKIKVF.

This rearrangement joins TRGV9 to TRGJP. No J gene is reported in TCRdb; it was inferred here by comparing the DNA with germline. Per the germline V gene, CDR1 is GITISATS and CDR2 is ISYDGTV (reference sequence). The CDR3 sequence is 16 residues long. V lost 0 bases to trimming and J lost 19 bases; unmatched junction nucleotides: 15. CDR3 DNA: TGTGCCTTGTGGGAGGTGGATGGGGAGTTGGGCAAAATCAAGGTATTT. It is translated as CALWEVDGELGKIKVF.

The sample holds a few counts of this clone. With only one base between it and a far larger clone, this is likely a read error. This sample includes further DNA sequences coding for the same CDR3. The rearrangement uses TRGV4 and TRGJP1. The J gene, missing from TCRdb, was assigned here through DNA to germline matching. The junction had 4 bases not matched to a gene; V was cut back by 4 bases and J by 11 bases. The CDR3 has 11 residues. CDR1 is EGSTGY, CDR2 YDSYTSSV, per germline. This CDR3 is CATWDGWFKIF. CDR3 nucleotides: TGTGCCACCTGGGACGGATGGTTCAAGATATTT.

This clone has at least ten counts. CDR3 in amino acids: CATWDPPIPMDYYKKLF. The CDR3 coding sequence is TGTGCCACCTGGGATCCGCCGATCCCGATGGATTATTATAAGAAACTCTTT. The chain recombines TRGV4 with TRGJ1 or TRGJ2. This CDR3 has 17 amino acids. The V gene's germline CDR1 is EGSTGY and CDR2 YDSYTSSV. Trimming took 3 bases from V and 2 from J; bases not matched to a gene: 16.

This clone was observed a few times. TCRdb's protein, taken from a much larger clone, differs from this DNA's translation at residue 14, likely owing to a read error; the protein displayed comes from the DNA. The genes are TRGV2 and TRGJP. Here the J gene was assigned by germline matching of the DNA, as TCRdb has none. Per the germline V gene, CDR1 is EGSNGY and CDR2 is YDSYNSKV. CDR3 length: 17 residues. In nucleotides, the CDR3 is TGTGCCACCTGGGACGGTCGAAAAGAGTTGGGCAAAAAAACCAAGGTATTT. Translating gives CATWDGRKELGKKTKVF.

This clone was counted only a few times. The protein that TCRdb holds for this DNA derives from a much larger clone and differs from the translated DNA at residue 13, which likely indicates a read error; the protein shown here is translated from the DNA. Here the CDR3 DNA reads TGTGCCACCTGGGACGGGCTCCCCGCCAAGTATTATGATAAGAAACTCTTT. It is translated as CATWDGLPAKYYDKKLF. The rearrangement joins TRGV2 to TRGJ1 or TRGJ2. TCRdb supplies no J gene; here it was assigned by aligning the nucleotide sequence to germline. The CDR3 has 17 residues. Germline CDR1 EGSNGY, CDR2 YDSYNSKV.

This clone was counted a few times. The TCRdb protein comes from a much larger clone and disagrees with this DNA's translation at residue 2, likely due to a read error; the protein given here is derived from the DNA. The V gene is TRGV9, the J gene TRGJ1 or TRGJ2. The germline V gene encodes CDR1 GITISATS and CDR2 ISYDGTV (reference sequence). There are 13 residues in the CDR3. Here the CDR3 DNA reads TGTACCTTGTGGGAGGTGCCAGATAATAAGAAACTCTTT. It codes for CTLWEVPDNKKLF.

Relative to its sample, this clone is medium-sized (0.01 to 0.1%). The CDR3, as DNA: TGTGCCACCTGGGAAAGGAATTATAAGAAACTCTTT. Its translation is CATWERNYKKLF. The chain carries TRGV2 and TRGJ1 or TRGJ2. Per the germline V gene, CDR1 is EGSNGY and CDR2 is YDSYNSKV. This CDR3 has 12 residues. Trimming at V came to 4 bases and at J to 5 bases, leaving 5 bases not matched to a gene.

By share of the sample, this clone is medium-sized (0.01 to 0.1%). This rearrangement joins TRGV3 to TRGJ1 or TRGJ2. J gave up 7 bases and V 0 bases, and 6 bases lay outside the gene matches. The CDR3 runs 13 residues. Germline V gives CDR1 VTNTFY, CDR2 YDVSTARD (reference sequence). The CDR3 sequence: CATWDRLGYKKLF. In DNA form, the CDR3 reads TGTGCCACCTGGGACAGGCTAGGATATAAGAAACTCTTT.

Notes on this clone: The protein in TCRdb stems from a much larger clone and differs at residue 5 from this DNA's translation, likely a read error; here the protein is translated from the DNA. V gene TRGV9 combines with J gene TRGJP1. TCRdb gives no J gene; it was assigned here by matching the DNA to germline. The CDR3 runs 15 residues. Germline CDR1 reads GITISATS; CDR2 reads ISYDGTV (reference sequence). The CDR3, as DNA: TGTGCCTTGTGGGGGGTGCACCCCACTGGTTGGTTCAAGATATTT. It codes for CALWGVHPTGWFKIF.

The sample holds many counts of this clone. TCRdb has a much larger clone's protein, which differs at residue 5 from the translation of this DNA, likely because of a read error; what is shown is the protein translated from the DNA. V is TRGV3 and J is TRGJ1 or TRGJ2. The germline V gene encodes CDR1 VTNTFY and CDR2 YDVSTARD (reference sequence). The length of the CDR3 is 13 residues. The CDR3: CATWGRHRYKKLF. CDR3 sequence (DNA): TGTGCCACCTGGGGCAGGCACCGATATAAGAAACTCTTT.

This clone was detected many times. This DNA translates differently at residue 14 from the TCRdb protein, which is that of a much larger clone; a read error is likely, and the protein shown is the DNA's own translation. CDR3 protein: CALWDRQELGKKIEVF. CDR3 in DNA: TGTGCCTTGTGGGACCGCCAAGAGTTGGGCAAAAAAATCGAGGTATTT. J is TRGJP and V is TRGV9. In germline, CDR1 is GITISATS, CDR2 ISYDGTV (reference sequence). The CDR3 has 16 residues.

This clone appeared many times. TCRdb records a much larger clone's protein for this DNA, with a difference at residue 3 that likely arises from a read error; the protein given is the translation of the DNA. The chain combines TRGV9 with TRGJ1 or TRGJ2. This CDR3 spans 14 amino acids. The germline V gene encodes CDR1 GITISATS and CDR2 ISYDGTV (reference sequence). The CDR3 sequence: CASWEVQGGYKKLF. The CDR3 nucleotides read TGTGCCTCGTGGGAGGTGCAGGGGGGGTATAAGAAACTCTTT.

This clone was recorded at least ten times. TCRdb's listed protein matches a much larger clone and diverges from this DNA's translation at residue 10, likely through a read error; the protein shown comes from the DNA. CDR3 nucleotide sequence: TGTGCCTTGTGGGAGGTGCACTATAAGAGACTCTTT. This sequence encodes CALWEVHYKRLF. V usage is TRGV9 and J usage is TRGJ1 or TRGJ2. The germline CDR1 and CDR2 sequences are GITISATS and ISYDGTV (reference sequence). The CDR3 has 12 amino acids.

This clone was detected many times. TCRdb lists the protein of a much larger clone for this DNA, which differs at residue 3, so this is likely a read error; the protein given here is translated from the DNA itself. The rearrangement links TRGV9 to TRGJP. Germline CDR1 and CDR2: GITISATS and ISYDGTV (reference sequence). This CDR3 is built from 16 residues. The CDR3 region is CASWEVLELGKKIKVF. The DNA for the CDR3 is TGTGCCTCGTGGGAGGTGTTAGAGTTGGGCAAAAAAATCAAGGTATTT.